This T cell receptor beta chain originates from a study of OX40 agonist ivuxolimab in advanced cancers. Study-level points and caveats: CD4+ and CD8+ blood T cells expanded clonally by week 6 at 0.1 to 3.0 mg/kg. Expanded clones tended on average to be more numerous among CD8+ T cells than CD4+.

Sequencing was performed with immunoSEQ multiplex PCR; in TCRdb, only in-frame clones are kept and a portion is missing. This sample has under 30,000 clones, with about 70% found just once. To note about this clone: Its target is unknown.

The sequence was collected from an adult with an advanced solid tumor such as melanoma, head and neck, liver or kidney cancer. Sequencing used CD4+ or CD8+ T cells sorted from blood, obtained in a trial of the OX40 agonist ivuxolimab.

The CDR3 loop is CASSAGRDRGFTEAFF. The DNA for the CDR3 is TGTGCCAGCAGCGCGGGCCGGGACAGGGGGTTCACTGAAGCTTTCTTT. This chain links TRBV13 with TRBJ1-1, with TRBD1 matching over 11 bases. The CDR3 covers 16 residues. V lost 5 bases, J lost 4 bases, and 9 bases stayed unmatched. Germline values: CDR1 PRHDT, CDR2 FYEKMQ (reference sequence).